This T cell receptor (beta chain) emerged from a study of OX40 agonist ivuxolimab in advanced cancers. The overall study: Males comprised 82.7% of the group, whose mean age was approximately 60 years (range 23 to 79).

Baseline, cycle 4 day 1, and cycle 7 day 1 were the blood sampling points. The table came from immunoSEQ multiplex PCR; TCRdb's copy has only in-frame clones and leaves some out. The sample holds 42,000 or so clones, approximately 86% seen once. In germline, CDR1 is SGHDT, CDR2 YYEEEE. CDR3 length equals 14 residues. V was pared by 2 bases and J by 3 bases, with 10 bases between. A single count supports this clone. Its matching antigen is unknown. Overall study results and limits: More expanded clones were found, on average, in CD8+ than in CD4+ T cells. People who partly responded at 0.1-3.0 mg/kg had some of the least clonal expansion seen.

V gene TRBV5-6 combines with J gene TRBJ2-3, with a weak D call TRBD1 (5 bases). This TCR came from an adult with an advanced solid tumor such as melanoma, head and neck, liver or kidney cancer. Sequenced here: CD4+ or CD8+ T cells sorted from blood, sampled in a trial of the OX40 agonist ivuxolimab. For the CDR3, the DNA is TGTGCCAGCAGCTTAGCCCAGGGTACAGATACGCAGTATTTT. It yields the protein CASSLAQGTDTQYF.